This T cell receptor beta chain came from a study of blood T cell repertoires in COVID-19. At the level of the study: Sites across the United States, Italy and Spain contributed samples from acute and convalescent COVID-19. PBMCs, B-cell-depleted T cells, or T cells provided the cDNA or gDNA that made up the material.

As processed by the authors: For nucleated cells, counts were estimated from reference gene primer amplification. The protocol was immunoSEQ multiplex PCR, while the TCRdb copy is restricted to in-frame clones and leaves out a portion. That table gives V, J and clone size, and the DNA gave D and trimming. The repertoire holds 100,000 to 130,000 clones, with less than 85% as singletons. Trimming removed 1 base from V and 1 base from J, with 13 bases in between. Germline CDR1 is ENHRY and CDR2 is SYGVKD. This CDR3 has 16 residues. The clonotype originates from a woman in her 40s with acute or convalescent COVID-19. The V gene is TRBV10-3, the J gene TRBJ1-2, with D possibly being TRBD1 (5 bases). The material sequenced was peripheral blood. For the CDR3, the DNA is TGTGCCATCAGTGAGTGGGGCAGCCTCATTAACTATGGCTACACCTTC. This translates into CAISEWGSLINYGYTF.